This record covers a single T cell receptor (beta chain). The germline V and J ends were trimmed by 0 bases and 2 bases, with 17 bases remaining between them. This CDR3 is built from 18 residues. Germline CDR1 reads WSHSY; CDR2 reads SAAADI. Per the authors' pipeline: Amplification with reference gene primers provided the estimates of nucleated cell counts. Measured with immunoSEQ multiplex PCR; TCRdb has only the in-frame clones, and not every one. The V and J calls and clone size come from that table; D and trimming were worked out from the DNA. The sample records roughly 14,000 clones, 65% to 85% being singletons. The sample originates from a study of blood T cell repertoires in COVID-19. Overall study: Collection of acute and convalescent COVID-19 samples took place in the United States, Italy and Spain. T cells, B-cell-depleted T cells, or PBMCs supplied cDNA or gDNA.

The chain recombines TRBV10-2 with TRBJ2-1; possibly TRBD2 for D (6 bases). The TCR sequence derives from a human donor in a cohort sampled during active COVID-19. The sequencing sample was made of peripheral blood. This CDR3 reads CASSESKSLAIPYNEQFF. The CDR3 DNA sequence: TGCGCCAGCAGTGAGTCGAAGTCCCTAGCGATCCCCTACAATGAGCAGTTCTTC.